This T cell receptor (beta chain) was obtained from a study of cytomegalovirus exposure and HLA in healthy donors. Study-level background: Tens of millions of unique TCRs from HLA-typed donors made up an early data release. Notes on the study in general: In an earlier analysis, productive rearrangement rates for most beta V segments clustered near 87% or 30%. The authors later linked a missense DCLRE1C variant to TCR beta V- and J-gene trimming. Reported results showed that the classifier diagnosed cytomegalovirus status with high specificity and sensitivity.

The PCR contained 60 Vbeta and 13 Jbeta primers. The table came from immunoSEQ multiplex PCR; TCRdb's copy has only in-frame clones and leaves some out. The table lists 100,000 or so clones, around 70% of them singletons. Per germline, CDR1 SGHDT and CDR2 YYEEEE. The CDR3 runs to 17 residues. V was pared by 3 bases and J by 1 base, with 7 bases of the junction left unmatched. In this sample, this clone turned up a few times. Its specificity is not known. The sequenced sample was PBMCs. This chain joins TRBV5-6 and TRBJ2-6, with 7 bases identical to TRBD1. This sequence was found in a man aged 25 to 45 in good health and CMV-seronegative. This CDR3 is CASSWGTDESGANVLTF. The CDR3 DNA is TGTGCCAGCAGCTGGGGGACAGACGAATCTGGGGCCAACGTCCTGACTTTC.